The rows below give T cell receptor beta chains drawn from one sample of a study of T-cell reconstitution after alpha-beta-depleted transplantation in children. One entry per CDR3 protein, called by TCRdb with MiXCR from the PCR reads. The sample includes around 25,000 distinct CDR3 sequences, 18% seen only once; the top ten take around 38%. The input for sequencing was PBMCs, mostly from graft donor cells, taken 60 days after TCRalphabeta/CD19-depleted stem cell transplant. These receptor sequences come from a male patient aged 2-9 years who had a stem cell transplant for acute lymphoblastic leukemia, so the T cells may come from the graft donor. The CDR3 runs from the conserved cysteine through the conserved F or W. The D gene is left open where the match is weak. Part of the rows lack a size; the others show once, few, many or a class for expanded clones.

size: few
V: TRBV20-1
J: TRBJ1-1
D: -
DNA: TGCAGTGCTATCCCATGGGGGGGCTCCACTGAAGCTTTCTTT
CDR3: CSAIPWGGSTEAFF

size: many
V: TRBV28
J: TRBJ2-5
D: -
DNA: TGTGCCAGCAGTTTATTTTCTCCAGAGACCCAGTACTTC
CDR3: CASSLFSPETQYF

size: many
V: TRBV10-3
J: TRBJ2-5
D: -
DNA: TGTGCCTACAACGGCAGCCCGAAAGAGACCCAGTACTTC
CDR3: CAYNGSPKETQYF

size: many
V: TRBV5-8
J: TRBJ2-5
D: TRBD1
DNA: TGTGCCAGCAGCTTAGGACAGGGGAGCGAGACCCAGTACTTC
CDR3: CASSLGQGSETQYF

size: many
V: TRBV28
J: TRBJ2-7
D: TRBD1
DNA: TGTGCCAGCAGTGCAAGTCCCGGGACAGGGAGTTACGAGCAGTACTTC
CDR3: CASSASPGTGSYEQYF

size: few
V: TRBV28
J: TRBJ2-3
D: TRBD1
DNA: TGTGCCAGCAGTCTCGGCCAGGGGGTCCCCGATACGCAGTATTTT
CDR3: CASSLGQGVPDTQYF

size: many
V: TRBV6-1
J: TRBJ2-1
D: TRBD2
DNA: TGTGCCAGCAGAGTAGCGGGGGGGCCGGGATCCTACAATGAGCAGTTCTTC
CDR3: CASRVAGGPGSYNEQFF

size: -
V: TRBV14
J: TRBJ1-2
D: TRBD1
DNA: TGTGCCAGCAGCCAAGGACAGGGCCGATCGTATGGCTACACCTTC
CDR3: CASSQGQGRSYGYTF

size: many
V: TRBV20-1
J: TRBJ2-5
D: TRBD1
DNA: TGCAGTGCTTGGGACAGGGGAGAGACCCAGTACTTC
CDR3: CSAWDRGETQYF

size: many
V: TRBV28
J: TRBJ1-1
D: TRBD1
DNA: TGTGCCAGCAGGCGAACAGGGGGCGCGGGGAACACTGAAGCTTTCTTT
CDR3: CASRRTGGAGNTEAFF

size: -
V: TRBV7-2
J: TRBJ1-5
D: -
DNA: TGTGCCAGCAGCTTAACCTCTGGCCAGCCCCAGCATTTT
CDR3: CASSLTSGQPQHF

size: many
V: TRBV6-2/TRBV6-3
J: TRBJ2-5
D: -
DNA: TGTGCCAGCAGCTCTCAGCCCAACCAAGAGACCCAGTACTTC
CDR3: CASSSQPNQETQYF

size: many
V: TRBV10-3
J: TRBJ2-2
D: TRBD2
DNA: TGTGCCATCAGTGAGTCCGGGACTAGCGGGTCAAACACCGGGGAGCTGTTTTTT
CDR3: CAISESGTSGSNTGELFF

size: -
V: TRBV12-3/TRBV12-4
J: TRBJ1-1
D: TRBD1
DNA: TGTGCCAGCAGTTTGGGACAGACTTTGAACACTGAAGCTTTCTTT
CDR3: CASSLGQTLNTEAFF

size: many
V: TRBV2
J: TRBJ2-5
D: -
DNA: TGTGCCAGCAGTGAGGATACCGGGAAGACCCAGTACTTC
CDR3: CASSEDTGKTQYF

size: -
V: TRBV6-1
J: TRBJ2-5
D: -
DNA: TGTGCCAGCAGTGAAGGTTGGGAGACCCAGTACTTC
CDR3: CASSEGWETQYF

size: -
V: TRBV7-2
J: TRBJ1-1
D: -
DNA: TGTGCCAGCAGCTTAGCGCTAGGGGAGGCCACTGAAGCTTTCTTT
CDR3: CASSLALGEATEAFF

size: many
V: TRBV29-1
J: TRBJ2-3
D: TRBD1
DNA: TGCAGCGTTGGGACAGGGGGCACAGATACGCAGTATTTT
CDR3: CSVGTGGTDTQYF

size: -
V: TRBV2
J: TRBJ2-3
D: -
DNA: TGTGCCAGCAGCCCGGCTTCGGTCACGCAGTATTTT
CDR3: CASSPASVTQYF

size: few
V: TRBV10-3
J: TRBJ2-7
D: -
DNA: TGTGCCATCAGTGAGTCGGGACACCGTATAGCCGAGCAGTACTTC
CDR3: CAISESGHRIAEQYF

size: -
V: TRBV27
J: TRBJ2-4
D: TRBD1
DNA: TGTGCCAGCACTAATACAGGGGGCGGTAATCTTCAGTACTTC
CDR3: CASTNTGGGNLQYF

size: few
V: TRBV30
J: TRBJ2-7
D: -
DNA: TGTGCCTGGAGTCCCGTGGGCAGGGGTAGCAGCGAGCAGTACTTC
CDR3: CAWSPVGRGSSEQYF

size: few
V: TRBV4-1
J: TRBJ2-3
D: -
DNA: TGCGCCAGCAGCCAAGAGCAGGGGGATACGCAGTATTTT
CDR3: CASSQEQGDTQYF

size: medium-sized
V: TRBV12-3/TRBV12-4
J: TRBJ1-1
D: -
DNA: TGTGCCAGCAGCCTACGGATGAACACTGAAGCTTTCTTT
CDR3: CASSLRMNTEAFF

size: many
V: TRBV7-6
J: TRBJ2-1
D: TRBD2
DNA: TGTGCCAGCAGCTTACAGGAGGGGAGGGAGTTCTTC
CDR3: CASSLQEGREFF

size: -
V: TRBV9
J: TRBJ1-3
D: -
DNA: TGTGCCAGCAGCGTGACGGTAAACACCATATATTTT
CDR3: CASSVTVNTIYF

size: many
V: TRBV14
J: TRBJ2-5
D: -
DNA: TGTGCCAGCAGCCAACTAGAGTCAGAGACCCAGTACTTC
CDR3: CASSQLESETQYF

size: -
V: TRBV18
J: TRBJ2-1
D: -
DNA: TGTGCCAGCTCACCAGGGTACAATGAGCAGTTCTTC
CDR3: CASSPGYNEQFF

size: few
V: TRBV6-2/TRBV6-3
J: TRBJ1-4
D: -
DNA: TGTGCCAGCACCGTGGGCGGCCACGACGAAAAACTGTTTTTT
CDR3: CASTVGGHDEKLFF

size: many
V: TRBV4-2
J: TRBJ2-2
D: TRBD2
DNA: TGTGCCAGCAGCCAAGGGTTAGCGGGAGACACCGGGGAGCTGTTTTTT
CDR3: CASSQGLAGDTGELFF

size: few
V: TRBV5-4
J: TRBJ1-1
D: -
DNA: TGTGCCAGCAGTTCAGGGTATGAAGCTTTCTTT
CDR3: CASSSGYEAFF

size: few
V: TRBV7-2
J: TRBJ2-3
D: TRBD2
DNA: TGTGCCAGCAGCTTAGGGGCGGGGGGGCAAGATACGCAGTATTTT
CDR3: CASSLGAGGQDTQYF

size: -
V: TRBV29-1
J: TRBJ1-2
D: TRBD1
DNA: TGCAGCGTAGGGACAGGGCGCACCGGTATCGGTTTGGCTAACTATGGCTACACCTTC
CDR3: CSVGTGRTGIGLANYGYTF

size: few
V: TRBV10-3
J: TRBJ2-2
D: -
DNA: TGTGCCATCCGGGACTTAAACACCGGGGAGCTGTTTTTT
CDR3: CAIRDLNTGELFF

size: -
V: TRBV20-1
J: TRBJ2-3
D: -
DNA: TGCAGTGCTAGGGCCGACACAGATACGCAGTATTTT
CDR3: CSARADTDTQYF

size: few
V: TRBV20-1
J: TRBJ1-2
D: TRBD1
DNA: TGCAGTGCTCCCGGCGGTGGGACAGCGGGTGGCTACACCTTC
CDR3: CSAPGGGTAGGYTF

size: few
V: TRBV29-1
J: TRBJ1-1
D: -
DNA: TGCAGCGTGGATAAGGGTTGGACTGAAGCTTTCTTT
CDR3: CSVDKGWTEAFF

size: few
V: TRBV28
J: TRBJ1-5
D: -
DNA: TGTGCCAGCAGTTTTCGATCAGGGGTCAATCAGCCCCAGCATTTT
CDR3: CASSFRSGVNQPQHF

size: -
V: TRBV12-3/TRBV12-4
J: TRBJ2-3
D: -
DNA: TGTGCCAGCAGTTTACATACCGCAGATACGCAGTATTTT
CDR3: CASSLHTADTQYF

size: few
V: TRBV5-1
J: TRBJ2-7
D: TRBD1
DNA: TGCGCCAGCAGCTACGGGACAGGGGTTGACGAGCAGTACTTC
CDR3: CASSYGTGVDEQYF

size: few
V: TRBV4-2
J: TRBJ2-3
D: TRBD2
DNA: TGTGCCAGCAGCCATCGACTAGCGGGAGTTCCCCCAGATACGCAGTATTTT
CDR3: CASSHRLAGVPPDTQYF

size: many
V: TRBV5-1
J: TRBJ2-7
D: -
DNA: TGCGCCAGCAGCTTTGATGGGGTCACCCAATACGAGCAGTACTTC
CDR3: CASSFDGVTQYEQYF

size: -
V: TRBV20-1
J: TRBJ2-1
D: -
DNA: TGCAGTGCTACCCGGACCCTAGCTTACAATGAGCAGTTCTTC
CDR3: CSATRTLAYNEQFF

size: many
V: TRBV28
J: TRBJ1-6
D: -
DNA: TGTGCCAGCAGAATGACAGGTTGGAATTCACCCCTCCACTTT
CDR3: CASRMTGWNSPLHF

size: many
V: TRBV5-6
J: TRBJ2-7
D: TRBD2
DNA: TGTGCCAGCAGCTCCAGCGGGGGGGCCTACGAGCAGTACTTC
CDR3: CASSSSGGAYEQYF

size: -
V: TRBV5-1
J: TRBJ2-5
D: -
DNA: TGCGCCAGCAGCCCTAACCCCGGGGGTGAAGAGACCCAGTACTTC
CDR3: CASSPNPGGEETQYF

size: -
V: TRBV15
J: TRBJ2-5
D: -
DNA: TGTGCCACCAGCAGAGATGGTGGCAACCGACAAGAGACCCAGTACTTC
CDR3: CATSRDGGNRQETQYF

size: -
V: TRBV5-1
J: TRBJ2-2
D: -
DNA: TGCGCCAGCAGCTTGCCCGGGGAGCTGTTTTTT
CDR3: CASSLPGELFF

size: -
V: TRBV5-1
J: TRBJ2-7
D: TRBD2
DNA: TGCGCCAGCAGCTTCGGACTAGCTTCCTACGAGCAGTACTTC
CDR3: CASSFGLASYEQYF

size: many
V: TRBV7-8
J: TRBJ2-3
D: -
DNA: TGTGCCAGCAGCCGAAACGGATTCACAGATACGCAGTATTTT
CDR3: CASSRNGFTDTQYF

size: -
V: TRBV28
J: TRBJ2-1
D: -
DNA: TGTGCCAGCAGTCTCATAGACCGTGGGGTAAACAATGAGCAGTTCTTC
CDR3: CASSLIDRGVNNEQFF

size: few
V: TRBV12-3/TRBV12-4
J: TRBJ1-5
D: -
DNA: TGTGCCAGCAGTCCTAACAGGGAAGGACAGCCCCAGCATTTT
CDR3: CASSPNREGQPQHF

size: few
V: TRBV4-3
J: TRBJ2-6
D: TRBD1
DNA: TGCGCCAGCAGCCAAGATCCGTCAGGGGGCGGGCCTGGGGCCAACGTCCTGACTTTC
CDR3: CASSQDPSGGGPGANVLTF